This TCR beta chain was captured in a study of molecular identifiers for immune sequencing clone quantification. Bulk TCR library preparation followed previously described methods with listed TCR primers. TCRdb independently ran MiXCR on the PCR reads; one entry per CDR3 protein. This table has under 800,000 distinct CDR3 sequences, less than 30% appearing once. Regarding this clonotype: At one end, the junction sequence differs from germline, possibly due to a read error.

Germline V gene data show CDR1 as DFQATT and CDR2 as SNEGSKA (reference sequence). The CDR3 sequence is 14 residues long. The receptor comes from a human donor in good health. Some libraries in this study had Jurkat cell RNA spiked in. The chain uses TRBV20-1 and TRBJ2-7; D call uncertain. Material: naive CD8+ T cells from blood, with Jurkat cell RNA spiked in. As for subset: FACS-sorted CD8+CD4-CCR7+CD45RA+ naive T cells. The CDR3 DNA reads TGCAGTGCTAGGTCTACGGTAAGCTCCTACGAGCAGCACTTC. This encodes CSARSTVSSYEQHF.